The 27 T cell receptor beta chains presented below share a single source sample, sequenced in a study of chemoradiotherapy in HPV16-positive cancers. This table comes from immunoSEQ multiplex PCR, and its TCRdb copy is limited to in-frame clones, with some not included. This table holds about 10,000 clones, around 72% found once. This sample was taken from a patient who underwent chemoradiotherapy. These TCRs come from a human donor with HPV-associated anogenital cancer.

This chain joins TRBV18 and TRBJ1-5; 7 nucleotides line up with TRBD1. The V gene's germline CDR1 is KGHSH and CDR2 LQKENI. With 4 bases clipped from V and 7 bases from J, the junction kept 13 bases outside the gene matches. This CDR3 is 16 amino acids long. The CDR3 coding sequence is TGTGCCAGCTCACTGGAGGGGGCTGGGGTCAACCAGCCCCAGCATTTT. It encodes CASSLEGAGVNQPQHF. The full variable domain, completed using reference TRBV18 and TRBJ1-5, is NAGVMQNPRHLVRRRGQEARLRCSPMKGHSHVYWYRQLPEEGLKFMVYLQKENIIDESGMPKERFSAEFPKEGPSILRIQQVVRGDSAAYFCASSLEGAGVNQPQHFGDGTRLSIL.

Comment on this clone: The sample carries other DNA sequences with the same CDR3. J is TRBJ2-5 and V is TRBV9; TRBD2 matches at 7 bases. Trimming removed 3 bases from V and 1 base from J; junction bases left unmatched: 3. This CDR3 is 14 amino acids long. Germline V lookup: CDR1 SGDLS, CDR2 YYNGEE. CDR3 sequence: CASSGGGPQETQYF. DNA of the CDR3: TGTGCCAGCAGCGGCGGGGGACCCCAAGAGACCCAGTACTTC.

The chain has TRBV19 and TRBJ2-6; 8 nucleotides agree with TRBD1. This CDR3 has 15 residues. Germline CDR1 and CDR2: LNHDA and SQIVND (reference sequence). V was clipped by 3 bases and J by 2 bases; unmatched bases: 0. CDR3 sequence reads: CASSMDRAGANVLTF. The CDR3 DNA is TGTGCCAGTAGTATGGACAGGGCTGGGGCCAACGTCCTGACTTTC.

The rearrangement links TRBV6-5 to TRBJ2-3; D may be TRBD1 (6 bases). Germline V lookup: CDR1 MNHEY, CDR2 SVGAGI. The V gene lost 6 bases and the J gene lost 3 bases, with 13 bases spanning the gap. The CDR3 runs 14 residues. The CDR3 here is CASRANRVTDTQYF. The CDR3 DNA sequence: TGTGCCAGCAGAGCCAACAGGGTTACAGATACGCAGTATTTT.

This sequence joins TRBV9 and TRBJ2-5, with 9 bases matching TRBD2. The V gene's germline CDR1 is SGDLS and CDR2 YYNGEE. The trim removed 0 bases at V and 5 bases at J, leaving 5 bases unmatched. CDR3 length: 15 amino acids. CDR3 sequence reads: CASSVGVAGVETQYF. The CDR3 coding sequence is TGTGCCAGCAGCGTAGGAGTAGCGGGGGTTGAGACCCAGTACTTC. The full variable domain, its missing parts supplied by reference TRBV9 and TRBJ2-5, is DSGVTQTPKHLITATGQRVTLRCSPRSGDLSVYWYQQSLDQGLQFLIQYYNGEERAKGNILERFSAQQFPDLHSELNLSSLELGDSALYFCASSVGVAGVETQYFGPGTRLLVL.

This clone was seen more than once but under ten times. V and J are TRBV14 and TRBJ2-2; D gene ambiguous. The V gene lost 0 bases and the J gene lost 4 bases, with 6 bases spanning the gap. Germline V gene lookup returns CDR1 SGHDN and CDR2 FVKESK. This CDR3 has 14 residues. The CDR3 sequence: CASSQDYGTGELFF. CDR3 DNA: TGTGCCAGCAGCCAAGATTATGGCACCGGGGAGCTGTTTTTT.

This clone has just one count. The chain recombines TRBV5-1 with TRBJ2-7, with 10 bases matching TRBD1. Germline CDR1 reads SGHRS; CDR2 reads YFSETQ. The V and J ends lost 1 base and 5 bases, in that order; junction bases with no gene match: 3. The CDR3 consists of 14 residues. For the CDR3, the DNA is TGCGCCAGCAGCTTGCAGGGACAGGGGAACGAGCAGTACTTC. It yields the protein CASSLQGQGNEQYF. The full variable domain, completed using reference TRBV5-1 and TRBJ2-7, is KAGVTQTPRYLIKTRGQQVTLSCSPISGHRSVSWYQQTPGQGLQFLFEYFSETQRNKGNFPGRFSGRQFSNSRSEMNVSTLELGDSALYLCASSLQGQGNEQYFGPGTRLTVT.

CDR3 sequence reads: CSVESRGYEQYF. CDR3 bases: TGCAGCGTTGAATCCCGGGGATACGAGCAGTACTTC. The rearrangement uses TRBV29-1 and TRBJ2-7; D is possibly TRBD2 (5 bases). This CDR3 region has 12 residues. Trimming stripped 2 bases from V and 4 bases from J, with 9 bases between. Per germline, CDR1 SQVTM and CDR2 ANQGSEA.

This chain uses TRBV13 with TRBJ1-3; 7 nucleotides align to TRBD1. The V and J ends lost 3 bases and 3 bases, in that order; junction bases with no gene match: 11. The CDR3 totals 17 residues. Germline-derived CDR1 and CDR2 are PRHDT and FYEKMQ (reference sequence). CDR3 residues: CASSLGHKGAGGNTIYF. The CDR3 DNA reads TGTGCCAGCAGCTTGGGACACAAGGGGGCAGGTGGAAACACCATATATTTT.

This chain uses TRBV7-9 with TRBJ2-3, with 8 positions matching TRBD2. Germline V gives CDR1 SEHNR, CDR2 FQNEAQ (reference sequence). This CDR3 has 16 amino acids. J lost 4 bases, V lost 7 bases, and 13 bases had no gene match. The CDR3 is CASTQTQRGRSDTQYF. Written as DNA, the CDR3 is TGTGCCAGCACACAGACCCAGCGGGGGAGATCAGATACGCAGTATTTT.

Here the CDR3 DNA reads TGTGCCAGCAGCCGAAGCGGGACAGGGGGCAGCACAGATACGCAGTATTTT. Its translation is CASSRSGTGGSTDTQYF. The chain is built from TRBV2 and TRBJ2-3; TRBD1 matches at 12 bases. Germline V CDR1 and CDR2: SNHLY, FYNNEI. After removal of 6 bases from V and 0 bases from J, the junction contained 7 bases not matched to a gene. The CDR3 loop spans 17 amino acids.

This chain links TRBV4-2 with TRBJ2-5; maybe TRBD1 (6 bases). The CDR3 is 14 amino acids. Trimming took 4 bases from V and 0 from J, leaving 9 bases between them. Germline CDR1 reads LGHNA; CDR2 reads YNFKEQ. The CDR3 loop is CASSPGVYQETQYF. In DNA form, the CDR3 reads TGTGCCAGCAGCCCAGGGGTCTACCAAGAGACCCAGTACTTC.

V usage is TRBV7-9 and J usage is TRBJ2-3; D remains unclear. The ends were cut back, 1 base at V and 0 bases at J, with 8 bases in the middle. Germline-derived CDR1 and CDR2 are SEHNR and FQNEAQ (reference sequence). The CDR3 totals 15 residues. CDR3 residues: CASSLVQRSTDTQYF. The CDR3 nucleotides are TGTGCCAGCAGCTTAGTCCAAAGGAGCACAGATACGCAGTATTTT.

The chain has TRBV6-1 and TRBJ1-2; a weak D match, TRBD1 (5 bases). V shed 8 bases and J shed 8 bases, with 18 bases lying between them. The CDR3 covers 13 residues. Germline V CDR1 and CDR2: MNHNS, SASEGT. CDR3 amino acids: CASGGGKGSGYTF. DNA of the CDR3: TGTGCCAGCGGGGGAGGGAAGGGGAGCGGCTACACCTTC.

This sequence joins TRBV4-2 and TRBJ1-2; unclear D gene. This CDR3 contains 15 residues. Germline values: CDR1 LGHNA, CDR2 YNFKEQ. The V and J ends lost 0 bases and 4 bases respectively, with 12 bases between them. CDR3 protein: CASSQDLHGSYGYTF. As DNA, the CDR3 is TGTGCCAGCAGCCAAGATCTACATGGAAGCTATGGCTACACCTTC.

A single count supports this clone. The chain combines TRBV2 with TRBJ1-1; 8 bases line up with TRBD1. Germline trimming cut 5 bases from V and 8 bases from J; bases unmatched to any gene: 16. This CDR3 is built from 16 residues. The germline gives CDR1 SNHLY, CDR2 FYNNEI. The CDR3 region has the DNA TGTGCCAGCAGTTGGGAATATCAGGGGGCTGGTATCGAAGCTTTCTTT. This translates into CASSWEYQGAGIEAFF. Using reference TRBV2 and TRBJ1-1 for the parts outside the CDR3, the full variable domain is EPEVTQTPSHQVTQMGQEVILRCVPISNHLYFYWYRQILGQKVEFLVSFYNNEISEKSEIFDDQFSVERPDGSNFTLKIRSTKLEDSAMYFCASSWEYQGAGIEAFFGQGTRLTVV.

The chain links TRBV7-2 to TRBJ2-3, with 9 bases that match TRBD2. From germline, CDR1 is SGHTA and CDR2 FQGNSA. The CDR3 is made up of 16 amino acids. The V and J ends lost 6 bases and 2 bases, in that order; junction bases with no gene match: 9. In nucleotides, the CDR3 is TGTGCCAGCAGTCGCAGCCAGCGGGGGGACACAGATACGCAGTATTTT. Its translation is CASSRSQRGDTDTQYF.

A single count supports this clone. The rearrangement uses TRBV5-5 and TRBJ1-2; perhaps TRBD1 as D (6 bases). Between the trimmed V and J ends, which lost 5 bases and 1 base, there was a span of 21 bases. This CDR3 contains 17 residues. Germline CDR1 reads SGHKS; CDR2 reads YYEKEE (reference sequence). The CDR3, as DNA: TGTGCCAGCAGAGCCAGCCGGGACATGATCGTTAACTATGGCTACACCTTC. Its protein is CASRASRDMIVNYGYTF.

V usage is TRBV10-3 and J usage is TRBJ1-1, with D maybe TRBD1 (5 bases). The germline CDR1 and CDR2 sequences are ENHRY and SYGVKD. V lost 6 bases, J lost 1 base, and 12 bases lay in between. This CDR3 spans 14 amino acids. The CDR3 spells CAIRYGTGNTEAFF. In DNA, the CDR3 is TGTGCCATCAGATACGGAACAGGGAACACTGAAGCTTTCTTT.

This clone was seen a handful of times. This chain uses TRBV5-1 with TRBJ1-3; D is uncertain. CDR1 SGHRS and CDR2 YFSETQ come from the germline V gene. Trimming left V 4 bases short and J 0 bases short, with 8 bases between. The CDR3 runs to 14 residues. As DNA, the CDR3 is TGCGCCAGCAGCCCGTCAACCTCTGGAAACACCATATATTTT. This encodes CASSPSTSGNTIYF.

With regard to this clone: Mismatch with germline at one junction end may stem from a read error. V is TRBV7-4 and J is TRBJ2-7, with D perhaps TRBD1 (6 bases). CDR3 size: 15 residues. Germline V CDR1 and CDR2: SGHVT, SQSDAQ. In nucleotides, the CDR3 is TGTGCCAGCAGCTTAGAAGGGGGTAAGTGTGAATCCTTTTCCTTC. As protein: CASSLEGGKCESFSF.

The chain is built from TRBV14 and TRBJ2-7; 13 bases line up with TRBD2. Germline V gives CDR1 SGHDN, CDR2 FVKESK. J gave up 5 bases and V 0 bases, and 1 base lay outside the gene matches. This CDR3 is 15 amino acids long. The CDR3: CASSQEGLAGNEQYF. CDR3 DNA sequence: TGTGCCAGCAGCCAAGAGGGACTAGCGGGGAACGAGCAGTACTTC.

The chain combines TRBV10-2 with TRBJ2-7, with TRBD2 matching over 15 bases. This CDR3 has 16 residues. V was pared by 5 bases and J by 2 bases, with 4 bases of the junction left unmatched. Germline lookup yields CDR1 WSHSY and CDR2 SAAADI. In DNA form, the CDR3 reads TGCGCCAGCAGTTTGGGACTAGCGGGGGGCACCTACGAGCAGTACTTC. This encodes CASSLGLAGGTYEQYF.

V and J are TRBV4-1 and TRBJ1-2; D is perhaps TRBD1 (6 bases). Per the germline V gene, CDR1 is MGHRA and CDR2 is YSYEKL. Trimming removed 0 bases from V and 4 bases from J, with 18 bases in between. The CDR3 runs 17 residues. The CDR3 DNA sequence: TGCGCCAGCAGCCAAGACCCCCAGGGGCACCAAGTCTATGGCTACACCTTC. Its translation: CASSQDPQGHQVYGYTF.

The gene calls are TRBV30 and TRBJ1-2; D is uncertain. CDR3 length: 14 amino acids. Trimming took 2 bases from V and 5 from J, leaving 15 bases between them. In germline, CDR1 is GTSNPN, CDR2 SVGIG (reference sequence). CDR3 protein: CAWSRLRLGYGYTF. CDR3 bases: TGTGCCTGGAGTAGGTTAAGGCTGGGGTATGGCTACACCTTC.

This clone was detected a few times. The V call is TRBV21-1, the J call TRBJ2-7. TRBV21-1 is reported as a pseudogene. This CDR3 is 14 amino acids long. The chain's CDR3 is CASSTFQEIYEQYF. The CDR3 coding sequence is TGTGCCAGCAGCACTTTCCAGGAGATCTACGAGCAGTACTTC.

V is TRBV9 and J is TRBJ2-2; D is undetermined. Germline CDR1 SGDLS, CDR2 YYNGEE. This CDR3 contains 15 residues. V was cut by 0 bases and J by 6 bases, with 12 bases left in between. The chain's CDR3 is CASSVAGTSAGELFF. The CDR3 DNA sequence: TGTGCCAGCAGCGTAGCTGGTACTTCTGCCGGGGAGCTGTTTTTT.